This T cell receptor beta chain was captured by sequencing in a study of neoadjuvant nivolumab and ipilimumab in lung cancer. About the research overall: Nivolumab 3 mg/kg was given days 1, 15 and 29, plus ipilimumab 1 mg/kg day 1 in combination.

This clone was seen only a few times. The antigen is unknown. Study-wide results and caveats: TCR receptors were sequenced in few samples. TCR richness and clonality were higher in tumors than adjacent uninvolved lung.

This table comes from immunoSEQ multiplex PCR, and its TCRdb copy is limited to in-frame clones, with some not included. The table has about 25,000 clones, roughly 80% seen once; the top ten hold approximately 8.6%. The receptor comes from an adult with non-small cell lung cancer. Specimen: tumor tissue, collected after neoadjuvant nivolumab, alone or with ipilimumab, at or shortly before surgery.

DNA of the CDR3: TGTGCCAGCAGCTTACATAGCAATCAGCCCCAGCATTTT. This codes for CASSLHSNQPQHF. The rearrangement uses TRBV5-5 and TRBJ1-5; no reliable D call. Trimming pared 2 bases from V and 0 bases from J, leaving 3 bases between. Germline lookup yields CDR1 SGHKS and CDR2 YYEKEE (reference sequence). This CDR3 spans 13 amino acids. Drawing the rest from reference TRBV5-5 and TRBJ1-5, the complete variable domain is DAGVTQSPTHLIKTRGQQVTLRCSPISGHKSVSWYQQVLGQGPQFIFQYYEKEERGRGNFPDRFSARQFPNYSSELNVNALLLGDSALYLCASSLHSNQPQHFGDGTRLSIL.